The clone carrying this T cell receptor beta chain appeared a few times. The antigen is not known. The sample's treatment: roughly 11-day PBMC culture with coronavirus spike peptide pools or control peptides (ViraFEST assay). Harvesting of the unexposed donor's CD4+ T cells predated the COVID-19 pandemic (2011-2018). CDR3 size: 14 residues. V shed 5 bases and J shed 4 bases, with 14 bases lying between them. CDR1 SGHTA and CDR2 FQGNSA come from the germline V gene. These data are taken from a study of vaccination and CD4 T cells after COVID-19. General study findings and limits: Spike mono-reactivity held for 304 of 307 vaccine-specific clones in convalescent patients. A median of around 86% of reactive clones, in convalescent patients, became evident only post-vaccination. The study found median SARS-CoV-2-reactive clonotypes rising from roughly 22 to 38, not significantly.

Scientists ran DNA taken from cultured CD4+ T cells through the Oncomine TCR Beta short-read assay for sequencing. TCRdb passed the PCR reads through MiXCR, listing each CDR3 protein once. The table includes 7,500 to 9,000 distinct CDR3 sequences, over 35% detected once. The chain is built from TRBV7-2 and TRBJ1-2, with D perhaps TRBD1 (5 bases). The sequencing sample was made of CD4+ T cells from blood, cultured in vitro. The source of this sequence is a human donor in good health. DNA for the CDR3: TGTGCCAGCAGCCCCACCGGGGGGAGCTATGGCTACACCTTC. This encodes CASSPTGGSYGYTF.